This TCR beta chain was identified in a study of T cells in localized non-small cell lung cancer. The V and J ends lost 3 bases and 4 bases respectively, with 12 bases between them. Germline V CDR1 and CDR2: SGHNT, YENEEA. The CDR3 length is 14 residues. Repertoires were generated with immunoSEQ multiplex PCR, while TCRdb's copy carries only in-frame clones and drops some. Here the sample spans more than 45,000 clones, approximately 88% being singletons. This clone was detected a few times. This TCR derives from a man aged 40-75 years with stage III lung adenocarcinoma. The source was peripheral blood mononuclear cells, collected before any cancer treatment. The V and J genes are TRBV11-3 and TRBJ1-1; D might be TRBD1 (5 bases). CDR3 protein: CASSFRGASTEAFF. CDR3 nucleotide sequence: TGTGCCAGCAGCTTTAGGGGAGCGAGCACTGAAGCTTTCTTT.